This T cell receptor (beta chain) was profiled in a study of early T cells in non-severe SARS-CoV-2 infection. Study information: Bulk RNA taken from unsorted whole blood was sequenced, leaving chains unpaired.

This clonotype was seen only a few times. Its antigen is not identified. The V and J ends lost 1 base and 4 bases respectively, with 10 bases between them. Germline CDR1 and CDR2: LGHNA and YNFKEQ. This CDR3 spans 15 amino acids. Study-level results: A preference for anti-spike CD8 responses marked VDJdb matching, which missed private and CD4 specificities.

TCRdb redid the calling of the 5' RACE reads with MiXCR, one entry per CDR3 protein. The sample yields tens of thousands of distinct CDR3 sequences, under 15% seen once. V usage is TRBV4-2 and J usage is TRBJ1-4; TRBD1 might be the D (5 bases). The sample comprised whole blood. This clonotype was sampled from an adult who was a healthcare worker with PCR-confirmed SARS-CoV-2 infection or an uninfected control (not recorded which). The CDR3 sequence: CASSQGQSGNEKLFF. Written as DNA, the CDR3 is TGTGCCAGCAGCCAAGGACAGTCGGGTAATGAAAAACTGTTTTTT.